Presented here are 8 T cell receptor beta chains from one specimen sequenced in a study of early T cells in non-severe SARS-CoV-2 infection. TCRdb re-called the 5' RACE reads with MiXCR, one entry per CDR3 protein. The sample carries fewer than 35,000 distinct CDR3 sequences, about 5% recorded once. Material for sequencing was whole blood. The receptors derive from an adult who was a healthcare worker with PCR-confirmed SARS-CoV-2 infection or an uninfected control (not recorded which).

This clonotype was counted at least ten times. The chain has TRBV7-6 and TRBJ2-3, with TRBD2 matching 8 bases. Germline loops: CDR1 SGHVS, CDR2 FNYEAQ. V shed 1 base, J shed 1 base, and the junction held 10 bases outside the gene matches. This CDR3 region has 18 residues. This CDR3 reads CASSLGAGAPLRTDTQYF. The CDR3 DNA reads as TGTGCCAGCAGCTTAGGAGCGGGGGCACCCTTACGCACAGATACGCAGTATTTT.

The table lists this clonotype with many counts. The J gene is TRBJ2-2, the V gene TRBV7-3; D perhaps matches TRBD1 (5 bases). CDR3 length equals 14 residues. V shed 1 base and J shed 4 bases, with 7 bases lying between them. The V gene's germline CDR1 is SGHTA and CDR2 FQGTGA. For the CDR3, the DNA is TGTGCCAGCAGCTTAAAGACAGCCACCGGGGAGCTGTTTTTT. Translated, it gives CASSLKTATGELFF.

This clonotype was picked up a small number of times. The chain uses TRBV6-1 and TRBJ2-4; D gene unclear. The CDR3 length is 14 residues. V lost 4 bases and J lost 0, with 7 bases in between. In germline, CDR1 is MNHNS, CDR2 SASEGT. The CDR3 loop reads CASSGRLAKNIQYF. The DNA of the CDR3 is TGTGCCAGCAGTGGCAGGTTAGCCAAAAACATTCAGTACTTC.

This clonotype came up many times. This chain joins TRBV6-2 or TRBV6-3 and TRBJ1-1; possible D gene TRBD1, 6 bases. The V end was cut by 0 bases, the J end by 1 base, with 9 bases between. The length of the CDR3 is 15 residues. In germline, CDR1 is MNHEY, CDR2 SVGEGT. Written as DNA, the CDR3 is TGTGCCAGCAGTTACTCGACAGGAGCGAACACTGAAGCTTTCTTT. This sequence encodes CASSYSTGANTEAFF.

In its sample, this clonotype was seen a few times. V is TRBV28 and J is TRBJ2-2, with D tentatively TRBD2 (6 bases). The length of the CDR3 is 15 residues. Germline-derived CDR1 and CDR2 are MDHEN and SYDVKM. V was trimmed by 7 bases and J by 5 bases, leaving 17 bases between them. CDR3 amino acids: CASKLGGSITGELFF. The CDR3 nucleotides read TGTGCCAGCAAGCTGGGGGGATCTATAACCGGGGAGCTGTTTTTT.

This clonotype was seen a few times. The CDR3 reads CASIRGTEAFF. The CDR3 DNA is TGTGCTAGCATCCGAGGGACTGAAGCTTTCTTT. The chain employs TRBV12-5 and TRBJ1-1; D gene ambiguous. The CDR3 has 11 amino acids. CDR1 is LGHNT and CDR2 is FRNRAP in the germline V gene. V gave up 9 bases and J gave up 5 bases, with 10 bases separating them.

The V and J genes are TRBV12-3 or TRBV12-4 and TRBJ2-5, with 9 positions matching TRBD1. This CDR3 has 15 amino acids. The V and J ends lost 5 bases and 5 bases, in that order; junction bases with no gene match: 9. The CDR3 spells CASSQMTGGYETQYF. CDR3 sequence (DNA): TGTGCCAGCAGTCAAATGACAGGGGGGTACGAGACCCAGTACTTC.

This clonotype appeared many times. V usage is TRBV5-1 and J usage is TRBJ1-6, with D hard to call. V lost 3 bases and J lost 7, with 8 bases in between. CDR3 length equals 13 residues. Germline V gene data show CDR1 as SGHRS and CDR2 as YFSETQ. The CDR3 protein is CASSSLGNSPLHF. For the CDR3, the DNA is TGCGCCAGCAGCTCATTGGGGAATTCACCCCTCCACTTT.